This TCR beta chain was identified in a study of T-cell reconstitution after alpha-beta-depleted transplantation in children. Unique molecular identifiers were used in preparing the TCRbeta library. MiXCR was run by TCRdb on the PCR reads, yielding one entry per CDR3 protein. The sample holds about 580,000 distinct CDR3 sequences, 27% seen once. Note on this clonotype: The antigen is not known.

Trimming stripped 6 bases from V and 0 bases from J, with 18 bases between. The CDR3 runs 17 residues. Study-level findings and limits: Reportedly, alpha-beta T cells present about two months post-transplant originated from several hundred expanded clones of graft origin. Newly produced T cells mostly accounted for T-cell counts and diversity one year post-transplant. Recipient T cells and thymic progenitors that survived were the source of the high TCRbeta diversity seen at day 60 in some patients.

This TCR derives from a boy less than two years old with Wiskott-Aldrich syndrome, due to receive a stem cell transplant. J is TRBJ2-1 and V is TRBV12-3 or TRBV12-4; TRBD1 is a possible D gene (7 bases). Source: PBMCs, taken before TCRalphabeta/CD19-depleted stem cell transplant. CDR3 coding DNA: TGTGCCAGCAGACTCGGCTCAGGGGGGAGCTCCTACAATGAGCAGTTCTTC. It yields the protein CASRLGSGGSSYNEQFF.